This T cell receptor beta chain was obtained from a study of blood T cell repertoires in COVID-19. Overall study: Researchers got acute and convalescent COVID-19 samples from the United States, Italy and Spain. Sources were T cells, B-cell-depleted T cells, or PBMCs; the material itself was cDNA or gDNA.

This clone was seen more than once but under ten times. Germline CDR1 SGHTA, CDR2 FQGNSA. The ends lost 4 bases at V and 6 bases at J; junction bases unmatched: 7. The CDR3 runs to 14 residues. As processed by the authors: Estimates of nucleated cell counts were drawn from the amplification of reference gene primers. Here immunoSEQ multiplex PCR was the method, and the copy in TCRdb shows in-frame clones only, minus some. That table supplies the V and J calls and clone size; D and trimming were determined from the DNA. The table has tens of thousands of clones, 82% seen once. Sequenced: peripheral blood. V usage is TRBV7-2 and J usage is TRBJ2-7, with TRBD1 identical over 9 bases. The origin of this receptor is a middle-aged man with acute or convalescent COVID-19. DNA of the CDR3: TGTGCCAGCAGCTCCGGGACAGGGTTCTCCGAGCAGTACTTC. Protein sequence: CASSSGTGFSEQYF.